This TCR beta chain was captured in a study of response to subunit inactivated influenza vaccine (dated 2018 in TCRdb). About the full investigation: To follow how T cells responded to a trivalent subunit inactivated influenza vaccine, the researchers relied on deep quantitative profiling of the T cell receptor repertoire. Overall study results and their limits: According to the authors, only a limited number of new T cells may be recruited by each seasonal influenza vaccination.

Receptor libraries were prepared by RT-PCR. For sequencing, an Illumina HiSeq 2500 was employed. Using fastp at Q25 and MiXCR, TCRdb reprocessed the public reads and kept productive beta chains. Rows with one shared CDR3 protein collapse into an entry with the most common genes and DNA. In this sample the table shows around 540,000 distinct CDR3 sequences, approximately 12% of which occur a single time. The ten largest make up more than 8.5% of the sample. The CDR3, cysteine through phenylalanine, is 14 amino acids long. The sequence is cut down to CDR3 DNA, 42 bases in frame from base 1. The germline V gene (reference sequence) supplies CDR1 DFQATT and CDR2 SNEGSKA. V trim: 4 bases; J trim: 0 bases; unmatched bases: 6. As for this clonotype: No cognate antigen has been identified for it. The record has no base qualities; no much larger clone is one base away.

The sequence was obtained from a man aged 50 or older who received an inactivated influenza vaccine. Donor details come from another sample of the same person, matched by shared clones. The chain was built from TRBV20-1 and TRBJ2-7; 7 nucleotides in the junction match TRBD2. The sample in question was PBMCs from blood, obtained on the day of vaccination. CDR3 sequence: CSATPSGLSYEQYF. The DNA sequence follows: TGCAGTGCTACCCCTAGCGGCCTCTCCTACGAGCAGTACTTC.